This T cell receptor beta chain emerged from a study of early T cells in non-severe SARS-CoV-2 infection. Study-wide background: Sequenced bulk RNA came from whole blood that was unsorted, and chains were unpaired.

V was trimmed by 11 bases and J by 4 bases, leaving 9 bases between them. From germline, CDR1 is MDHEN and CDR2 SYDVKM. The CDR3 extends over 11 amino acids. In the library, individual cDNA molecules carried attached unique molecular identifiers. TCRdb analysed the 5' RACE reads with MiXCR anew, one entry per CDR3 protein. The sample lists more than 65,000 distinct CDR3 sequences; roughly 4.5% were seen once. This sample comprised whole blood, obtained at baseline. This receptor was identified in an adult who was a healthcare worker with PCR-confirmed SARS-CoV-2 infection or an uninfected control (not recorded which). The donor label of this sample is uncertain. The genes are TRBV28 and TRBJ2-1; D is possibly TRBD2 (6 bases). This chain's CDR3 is CAGGTYNEQFF. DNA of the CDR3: TGTGCCGGAGGGACTTACAATGAGCAGTTCTTC.